Shown below are 31 T cell receptor beta chains from a single sample sequenced in a study of T cell clonality in common variable immunodeficiency. Profiled with immunoSEQ multiplex PCR; TCRdb holds only in-frame clones, not every one. The specimen gives tens of thousands of clones without singletons; the ten biggest hold about 9.9%. Sequenced sample: peripheral blood mononuclear cells. The receptors shown here come from a person between 18 and 75 years old in good health.

This clone was seen repeatedly, ten times or more. The CDR3 DNA, read in part, is TGTGCCAGCAGCTTATCCAGGAACACCGGGGAG. Residues: CASSLSRNTGE. The full CDR3 is CASSLSRNTGELFF. The genes are TRBV5-4 and TRBJ2-2; D uncertain. The CDR3 is cut off 3 residues early in the read; its end comes from the germline J gene. Trimming removed 2 bases at V and 1 base at J, with 6 bases between. This CDR3 is 14 amino acids long. Germline CDR1 and CDR2: SGHNT and YYREEE (reference sequence).

This clone came up many times. The read is 3 residues too short to cover the CDR3 end, so that end is filled in from the germline J gene. V usage is TRBV5-1 and J usage is TRBJ1-5, with 10 bases matching TRBD1. The germline V gene has CDR1 SGHRS and CDR2 YFSETQ. Trimming cost V 8 bases and J 1 base; bases outside gene matches: 9. CDR3 length: 16 amino acids. Incomplete CDR3 DNA: TGCGCCAGAGAGACAGGGGGCGTTATGAGCAATCAGCCC. Translating it yields CARETGGVMSNQP. The CDR3 as a whole reads CARETGGVMSNQPQHF. Looking up the rest from reference TRBV5-1 and TRBJ1-5 gives the full variable domain: KAGVTQTPRYLIKTRGQQVTLSCSPISGHRSVSWYQQTPGQGLQFLFEYFSETQRNKGNFPGRFSGRQFSNSRSEMNVSTLELGDSALYLCARETGGVMSNQPQHFGDGTRLSIL.

This clone occurred a few times. CDR3 bases read: TGCGCCAGCAACCCCCCCGGGACAGGGGTCAATGAG. This sequence encodes CASNPPGTGVNE. Given in full, the CDR3 is CASNPPGTGVNEQFF. The chain links TRBV5-1 to TRBJ2-1, with TRBD1 identical over 10 bases. The read terminates 3 residues before the CDR3 end, so the remaining end is supplied by the germline J gene. The length of the CDR3 is 15 residues. From germline, CDR1 is SGHRS and CDR2 YFSETQ. V dropped 6 bases and J dropped 6; count of bases not matched to a gene: 9.

Ten or more counts support this clone. The read comes to an end 3 residues before the CDR3 does, leaving the germline J gene to fill in the end. The chain is built from TRBV20-1 and TRBJ2-2; the D is unclear. The CDR3 is made up of 14 amino acids. Germline CDR1 is DFQATT and CDR2 is SNEGSKA (reference sequence). Trimming cost V 3 bases and J 7 bases, with 15 bases left between them. CDR3 residues: CSARSTMEGGELFF. The DNA read from the CDR3 is TGCAGTGCTAGGTCTACTATGGAAGGCGGGGAG.

There are many counts of this clone. Sequencing ends 3 residues short of the CDR3 end; the germline J gene provides the rest. The chain employs TRBV30 and TRBJ1-4; D gene ambiguous. Trimming took off 2 bases at V and 0 bases at J, with 13 bases between the two ends. This CDR3 has 16 amino acids. The germline V gene has CDR1 GTSNPN and CDR2 SVGIG (reference sequence). The part of the CDR3 DNA that was read is TGTGCCTGGAGTCTGGGCGAAGCCTCAACTAATGAAAAA. Translation: CAWSLGEASTNEK. The CDR3 reads in full as CAWSLGEASTNEKLFF.

There are many counts of this clone. The missing CDR3 end, 3 residues past where the read stops, is filled in from the germline J gene. V gene TRBV20-1 combines with J gene TRBJ2-7; 7 nucleotides match TRBD2. CDR1 is DFQATT, CDR2 SNEGSKA, per germline (reference sequence). Trimming removed 6 bases from V and 5 bases from J; junction bases left unmatched: 16. The length of the CDR3 is 15 residues. The CDR3 loop is CSARRLAGVRNEQYF. The sequenced CDR3 bases are TGCAGTGCCCGTCGGCTGGCGGGAGTACGGAACGAG.

This clone was picked up a small number of times. Just one base apart from a much larger clone, this may be a read error. The missing CDR3 end, 3 residues past where the read stops, is filled in from the germline J gene. The genes are TRBV5-6 and TRBJ2-2; 9 bases line up with TRBD1. In germline, CDR1 is SGHDT, CDR2 YYEEEE. CDR3 size: 14 residues. The CDR3 region is CAGSLGQGTGELFF. CDR3 DNA, as far as it was read: TGTGCCGGCAGCTTGGGACAGGGCACCGGGGAG.

This clone has ten or more counts. The CDR3 is CASKARGRGSNTDTQYF. Partial CDR3 DNA: TGTGCCAGTAAGGCCCGCGGGAGAGGGTCTAACACAGATACG. This rearrangement joins TRBV19 to TRBJ2-3, with 7 bases identical to TRBD2. The read stops 3 residues short of the end of the CDR3; the missing end is completed from the germline J gene. The CDR3 contains 17 residues. The germline V gene has CDR1 LNHDA and CDR2 SQIVND (reference sequence). Losses at the gene ends were 7 bases for V and 2 bases for J; bases not matched to a gene: 15.

This clone was seen many times. The junction shows a germline mismatch at one end, possibly a read error. The sequenced part of the CDR3 DNA is TGTGCTAGCAGCTTAAATACAAGGGACAGGGGAATGGAAGATCCG. This sequence encodes CASSLNTRDRGMEDP. From start to end, the CDR3 is CASSLNTRDRGMEDPQYF. The chain recombines TRBV7-7 with TRBJ2-3, with 10 bases fitting TRBD1. From the germline J gene comes the end of the CDR3, since the read stops 3 residues before it. Germline V gene sequence: CDR1 SSHAT, CDR2 FNYEAQ (reference sequence). The CDR3 runs 18 residues.

This clone was picked up many times. Sequencing ends 3 residues short of the CDR3 end; the germline J gene provides the rest. The chain is built from TRBV29-1 and TRBJ2-2, with TRBD1 identical over 11 bases. This CDR3 contains 17 residues. CDR1 is SQVTM and CDR2 is ANQGSEA in the germline V gene. V lost 5 bases to trimming and J lost 2 bases; unmatched junction nucleotides: 10. CDR3 in amino acids: CSVLPGQGEANTGELFF. CDR3 DNA (partial): TGCAGCGTTCTCCCGGGACAGGGGGAGGCTAACACCGGGGAG.

This clone appeared many times. Here the CDR3 reads CASTLGERGKLFF. The sequenced part of the CDR3 DNA is TGTGCCAGCACCTTAGGGGAGCGAGGAAAA. This chain joins TRBV28 and TRBJ1-4; possibly TRBD1 for D (5 bases). The read ends 3 residues shy of where the CDR3 ends; the end is completed using the germline J gene. Per germline, CDR1 MDHEN and CDR2 SYDVKM. CDR3 length equals 13 residues. V was pared by 7 bases and J by 10 bases, with 16 bases between.

This clone has just a few counts. The read terminates 3 residues before the CDR3 end, so the remaining end is supplied by the germline J gene. The chain links TRBV7-8 to TRBJ1-6; D might be TRBD1 (5 bases). The length of the CDR3 is 13 residues. V dropped 6 bases and J dropped 7 bases, with 10 bases sitting between them. Germline CDR1 and CDR2: SGHVS and FQNEAQ. CDR3 loop: CASSPGGNSPLHF. CDR3 bases read: TGTGCCAGCAGTCCGGGGGGGAATTCACCC.

This clone was seen repeatedly, ten times or more. The CDR3 goes on 3 residues after the read ends, and that part is filled in from the germline J gene. V and J are TRBV7-3 and TRBJ2-3, with a possible D match to TRBD1 (6 bases). The CDR3 runs to 15 residues. CDR1 and CDR2 (germline): SGHTA, FQGTGA. The CDR3 DNA, read in part, is TGTGCCAGCAGCCTGGGGGCAGGGTTGCAAGAGACG. It encodes CASSLGAGLQET. The entire CDR3 sequence reads CASSLGAGLQETQYF.

This clone was counted many times. The missing CDR3 end, 3 residues past where the read stops, is filled in from the germline J gene. The rearrangement links TRBV12-5 to TRBJ1-2, with 10 bases aligning to TRBD1. Germline V gene lookup returns CDR1 LGHNT and CDR2 FRNRAP. With V trimmed by 8 bases and J by 2 bases, 2 bases remained unmatched. This CDR3 region has 13 residues. The CDR3 bases that were read are TGTGCTAGTATGGGACAGGGGAACTATGGC. Encoded protein: CASMGQGNYG. The full CDR3 reads CASMGQGNYGYTF.

This clone was counted many times. The read gets to within 3 residues of the CDR3 end, and the germline J gene fills in the rest. Other nucleotide sequences in the sample specify the same CDR3. This sequence joins TRBV20-1 and TRBJ1-1; the match to TRBD1 covers 7 bases. Germline V CDR1 and CDR2: DFQATT, SNEGSKA (reference sequence). This CDR3 contains 12 residues. The CDR3 is CSALTGYSEAFF. The covered CDR3 bases are TGCAGCGCCCTGACAGGGTATTCGGAA.

This clone has ten or more counts. The sequenced fragment ends 3 residues before the CDR3 boundary, so the rest is inferred from the germline J gene. The J gene is TRBJ1-1, the V gene TRBV30; D might be TRBD1 (6 bases). Germline CDR1 is GTSNPN and CDR2 is SVGIG (reference sequence). There are 15 residues in the CDR3. Deletions cut 3 bases from V and 0 bases from J, with 14 bases between. The CDR3 reads CAWRSGTRMNTEAFF. The CDR3 DNA, read in part, is TGTGCCTGGAGATCGGGGACACGCATGAACACTGAA.

This clone was picked up many times. The read comes to an end 3 residues before the CDR3 does, leaving the germline J gene to fill in the end. The chain combines TRBV18 with TRBJ1-5; 7 positions match TRBD1. Germline CDR1 reads KGHSH; CDR2 reads LQKENI. The CDR3 has 14 amino acids. V gave up 3 bases and J gave up 1 base; unmatched junction bases: 0. CDR3 protein: CASSPGQSNQPQHF. CDR3 bases read: TGTGCCAGCTCACCGGGACAGAGCAATCAGCCC.

This clone was counted at least ten times. The read is 3 residues too short to cover the CDR3 end, so that end is filled in from the germline J gene. The chain combines TRBV5-1 with TRBJ2-7; the D gene is possibly TRBD1 (5 bases). Per the germline V gene, CDR1 is SGHRS and CDR2 is YFSETQ. There are 14 residues in the CDR3. V was cut by 6 bases and J by 5 bases, with 18 bases left in between. The covered CDR3 bases are TGCGCCAGCACCTATTCAGGGAAAATGAACGAG. Encoded protein: CASTYSGKMNE. The entire CDR3 is CASTYSGKMNEQYF.

Remarks on this clone: A read error may produce the germline difference seen at one junction end. CDR3 bases read: TGTGCTAGCAGCTTAGCCCTAGCGGGACAGGGTGAC. Translating gives CASSLALAGQGD. The entire CDR3 is CASSLALAGQGDYTF. This chain links TRBV7-7 with TRBJ1-2, with 9 bases fitting TRBD1. The read finishes 3 residues shy of the CDR3 end, and the germline J gene is used to complete it. Per germline, CDR1 SSHAT and CDR2 FNYEAQ (reference sequence). The CDR3 totals 15 residues.

CDR3 DNA, as far as it was read: TGTGCCAGCAGTTATACAGGAAAAACTGAA. Amino acids: CASSYTGKTE. The full CDR3 protein reads CASSYTGKTEAFF. The chain couples TRBV11-1 to TRBJ1-1, with D possibly matching TRBD1 (5 bases). The read ends 3 residues shy of where the CDR3 ends; the end is completed using the germline J gene. This CDR3 has 13 amino acids. Trimming removed 6 bases at V and 5 bases at J, with 13 bases between. The V gene's germline CDR1 is SGHAT and CDR2 FQDESV (reference sequence).

This clone is classed as medium-sized. The read halts 3 residues ahead of the CDR3 end, with the missing end drawn from the germline J gene. This sequence joins TRBV6-4 and TRBJ2-5; 8 bases are shared with TRBD2. Trimming removed 3 bases from V and 4 bases from J; junction bases left unmatched: 4. Germline CDR1 reads MRHNA; CDR2 reads SNTAGT. The CDR3 runs 14 residues. The covered CDR3 bases are TGTGCCAGCAGTGAATCTAGCGGGCGAGAGACC. Translation: CASSESSGRET. The CDR3 reads in full as CASSESSGRETQYF.

This clone occurred a few times. The sequenced fragment ends 3 residues before the CDR3 boundary, so the rest is inferred from the germline J gene. This chain joins TRBV30 and TRBJ1-3; TRBD1 matches 10 bases. The CDR3 consists of 15 residues. V lost 0 bases, J lost 4 bases, and 3 bases stayed unmatched. Germline V gene lookup returns CDR1 GTSNPN and CDR2 SVGIG (reference sequence). Here the CDR3 reads CAWSVGQGKGNTIYF. The part of the CDR3 DNA that was read is TGTGCCTGGAGTGTGGGACAGGGGAAGGGAAACACC.

There are many counts of this clone. CDR3 bases read: TGCGCCAGCAGCTTGGAAGGCAGGGGAAACACC. This encodes CASSLEGRGNT. The full CDR3 is CASSLEGRGNTIYF. The V call is TRBV5-1, the J call TRBJ1-3; D is undetermined. The read gets to within 3 residues of the CDR3 end, and the germline J gene fills in the rest. The CDR3 sequence is 14 residues long. Trimming took off 0 bases at V and 4 bases at J, with 8 bases between the two ends. The germline CDR1 and CDR2 sequences are SGHRS and YFSETQ.

With respect to this clone: Coverage ceases 3 residues before the CDR3 finishes, and the germline J gene fills in the end. The chain uses TRBV7-3 and TRBJ2-7; a weak D match, TRBD1 (6 bases). The germline gives CDR1 SGHTA, CDR2 FQGTGA. The V and J ends lost 2 bases and 3 bases respectively, with 8 bases between them. CDR3 length: 13 residues. The CDR3 DNA, read in part, is TGTGCCAGCAGCTTAGGGACAAACTACGAG. It translates to CASSLGTNYE. The complete CDR3 reads CASSLGTNYEQYF.

At least ten counts were recorded for this clone. The read finishes 3 residues shy of the CDR3 end, and the germline J gene is used to complete it. The V and J genes are TRBV30 and TRBJ2-7, with D perhaps matching TRBD1 or TRBD2 (6 bases each). CDR3 size: 12 residues. Trimming stripped 4 bases from V and 3 bases from J, with 10 bases between. The V gene's germline CDR1 is GTSNPN and CDR2 SVGIG (reference sequence). CDR3 sequence: CAWNGGGYEQYF. The covered CDR3 bases are TGTGCCTGGAACGGAGGGGGCTACGAG.

At least ten counts were recorded for this clone. With the read ending 3 residues before the CDR3 end, the germline J gene is used to fill in that end. The chain is built from TRBV2 and TRBJ1-1; a weak D match, TRBD1 (6 bases). The CDR3 is made up of 14 amino acids. Germline-derived CDR1 and CDR2 are SNHLY and FYNNEI. CDR3 sequence: CASSEDLQGGRAFF. CDR3 DNA, as far as it was read: TGTGCCAGCAGTGAAGATTTACAGGGCGGTCGA.

As regards this clone: The sequence runs out 3 residues before the end of the CDR3; the remainder is reconstructed from the germline J gene. The J gene is TRBJ1-2, the V gene TRBV7-2, with D maybe TRBD1 (6 bases). This CDR3 has 15 amino acids. Germline V gene data show CDR1 as SGHTA and CDR2 as FQGNSA. This chain's CDR3 is CASSPMGAGTDTYTF. Incomplete CDR3 DNA: TGTGCCAGCAGCCCGATGGGGGCTGGCACAGATACC.

This clone came up many times. The read terminates 3 residues before the CDR3 end, so the remaining end is supplied by the germline J gene. The V gene is TRBV5-4, the J gene TRBJ2-3; 9 nucleotides agree with TRBD1. The CDR3 sequence is 14 residues long. The germline V gene encodes CDR1 SGHNT and CDR2 YYREEE (reference sequence). V trimming: 2 bases; J trimming: 4 bases; junction bases outside the gene matches: 2. The CDR3 bases that were read are TGTGCCAGCAGCTTACAGGGGGCCCCAGATACG. Its protein product is CASSLQGAPDT. The CDR3 in its entirety is CASSLQGAPDTQYF.

In this sample, this clone turned up many times. The read terminates 3 residues ahead of where the CDR3 ends, so the germline J gene completes it. V gene TRBV20-1 combines with J gene TRBJ2-7; D perhaps matches TRBD2 (5 bases). Trimming took 3 bases from V and 2 from J, leaving 14 bases between them. The CDR3 spans 14 residues. Germline V gene sequence: CDR1 DFQATT, CDR2 SNEGSKA (reference sequence). The covered CDR3 bases are TGCAGTGCTAGTTTCGGTCAGAGGGCCTACGAG. Protein: CSASFGQRAYE. In full, the CDR3 reads CSASFGQRAYEQYF.

With respect to this clone: The read ends 3 residues early relative to the CDR3; the germline J gene fills the gap. The chain has TRBV7-2 and TRBJ1-2, with 7 nucleotides matching TRBD1. Germline V gene sequence: CDR1 SGHTA, CDR2 FQGNSA. There are 13 residues in the CDR3. The covered CDR3 bases are TGTGCCAGCAGCTTTAACAGGGGCAATGAC. Protein sequence: CASSFNRGND. The CDR3 in full is CASSFNRGNDYTF. The full variable domain, with the rest looked up from reference TRBV7-2 and TRBJ1-2, is GAGVSQSPSNKVTEKGKDVELRCDPISGHTALYWYRQSLGQGLEFLIYFQGNSAPDKSGLPSDRFSAERTGGSVSTLTIQRTQQEDSAVYLCASSFNRGNDYTFGSGTRLTVV.

This clone was counted ten times or more. The CDR3 extends 3 residues past the end of the read, so its final part is completed from the germline J gene. This sample includes further DNA sequences coding for the same CDR3. The chain has TRBV6-1 and TRBJ2-7; D gene uncertain. This CDR3 spans 13 amino acids. V was shortened by 1 base and J by 2 bases, with 6 bases between the two germline ends. Germline V lookup: CDR1 MNHNS, CDR2 SASEGT. The CDR3 sequence is CASSEEATYEQYF. The sequenced part of the CDR3 DNA is TGTGCCAGCAGTGAAGAGGCCACCTACGAG.